This T cell receptor (beta chain) was profiled in a study of T cell repertoires in cytomegalovirus infection. Overall study context: Matching HLA type and CMV infection were both indicated by public TCR beta signatures.

Using its own MiXCR run on the reads, TCRdb lists one record per CDR3 protein. The sample carries a few hundred thousand distinct CDR3 sequences, approximately 24% recorded once. Findings and caveats of the study: HLA-C-restricted CMV clonotypes gave the most frequent clonotype in two of eight donors. Public TCR beta family frequency separated CMV-and-HLA carriers, including in an independent cohort.

As regards this clonotype: Antigen specificity is unknown.

The sample consisted of CD8+ T cells from PBMCs. This sequence was found in a human donor in good health (CMV status not recorded). Some clones in this sample may be carry-over from other donors' samples.

The CDR3 DNA follows: TGTGCCAGCAGCCCCGGGACCCCAGGGGAGACCCAGTACTTC. It translates to CASSPGTPGETQYF. The V and J genes are TRBV7-8 and TRBJ2-5, with D perhaps assigned TRBD1 or TRBD2 (5 bases each). The CDR3 has 14 amino acids. V was pared by 5 bases and J by 5 bases, with 15 bases between. Germline loops: CDR1 SGHVS, CDR2 FQNEAQ.